This TCR beta chain was retrieved from a study of T-cell memory formation after mild COVID-19. This clonotype was observed at least ten times. The length of the CDR3 is 14 residues. Germline assignment: CDR1 SEHNR and CDR2 FQNEAQ (reference sequence). V was trimmed by 2 bases and J by 1 base, leaving 8 bases between them. TCRdb re-analysed the 5' RACE reads in MiXCR, keeping a single row per CDR3 protein. The table includes around 530,000 distinct CDR3 sequences, less than 25% detected once. The gene calls are TRBV7-9 and TRBJ1-1; D is undetermined. The sample comprised PBMCs or a T cell subset sorted from them (not recorded which). The clonotype originates from an adult woman who had mild COVID-19 (a few samples of this study predate the infection). Cell type and time point are not known. The CDR3 sequence is CASSLSGENTEAFF. CDR3 in DNA: TGTGCCAGCAGCTTAAGCGGAGAGAACACTGAAGCTTTCTTT.